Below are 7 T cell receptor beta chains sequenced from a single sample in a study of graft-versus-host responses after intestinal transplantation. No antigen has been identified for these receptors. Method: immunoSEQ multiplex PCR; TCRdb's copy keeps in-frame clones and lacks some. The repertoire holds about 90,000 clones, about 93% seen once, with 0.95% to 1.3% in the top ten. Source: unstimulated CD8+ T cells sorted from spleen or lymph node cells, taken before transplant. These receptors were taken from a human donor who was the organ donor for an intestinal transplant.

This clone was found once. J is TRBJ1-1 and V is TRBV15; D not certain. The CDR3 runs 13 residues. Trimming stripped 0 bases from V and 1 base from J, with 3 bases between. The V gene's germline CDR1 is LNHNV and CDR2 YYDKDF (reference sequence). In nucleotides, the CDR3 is TGTGCCACCAGCAGAGAACAGAACACTGAAGCTTTCTTT. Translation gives CATSREQNTEAFF.

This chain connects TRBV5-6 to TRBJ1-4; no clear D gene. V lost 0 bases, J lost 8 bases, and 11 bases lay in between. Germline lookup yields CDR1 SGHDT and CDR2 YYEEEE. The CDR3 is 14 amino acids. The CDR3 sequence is CASSLDSEGEKLFF. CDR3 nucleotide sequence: TGTGCCAGCAGCTTGGACAGCGAGGGCGAAAAACTGTTTTTT.

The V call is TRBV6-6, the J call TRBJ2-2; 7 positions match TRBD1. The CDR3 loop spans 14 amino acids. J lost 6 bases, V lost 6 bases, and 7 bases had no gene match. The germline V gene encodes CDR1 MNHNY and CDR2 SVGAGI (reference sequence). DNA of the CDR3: TGTGCCAGCAGCCTAGACCAGGGGGCCGGGGAGCTGTTTTTT. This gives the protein CASSLDQGAGELFF.

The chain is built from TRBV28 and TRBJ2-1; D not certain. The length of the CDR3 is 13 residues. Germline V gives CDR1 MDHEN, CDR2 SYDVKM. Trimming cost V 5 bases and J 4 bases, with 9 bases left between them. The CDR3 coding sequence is TGTGCCAGCAGTACAGACCATTACAATGAGCAGTTCTTC. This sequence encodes CASSTDHYNEQFF.

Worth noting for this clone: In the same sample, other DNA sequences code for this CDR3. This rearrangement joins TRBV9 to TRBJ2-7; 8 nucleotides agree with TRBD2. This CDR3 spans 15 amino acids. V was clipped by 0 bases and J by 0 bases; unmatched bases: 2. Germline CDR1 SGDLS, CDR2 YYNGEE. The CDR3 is CASSVAGGNSYEQYF. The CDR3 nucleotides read TGTGCCAGCAGCGTAGCGGGAGGGAACTCCTACGAGCAGTACTTC.

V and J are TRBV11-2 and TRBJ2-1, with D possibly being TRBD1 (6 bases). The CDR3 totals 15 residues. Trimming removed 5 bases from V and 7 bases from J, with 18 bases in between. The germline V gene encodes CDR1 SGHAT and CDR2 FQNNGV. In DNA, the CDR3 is TGTGCCAGCAGCCCCACAGGGCCCTACGGGAATGAGCAGTTCTTC. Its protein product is CASSPTGPYGNEQFF.

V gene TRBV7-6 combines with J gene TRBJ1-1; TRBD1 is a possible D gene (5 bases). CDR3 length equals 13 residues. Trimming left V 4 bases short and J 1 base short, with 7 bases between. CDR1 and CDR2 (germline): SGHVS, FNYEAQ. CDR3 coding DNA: TGTGCCAGCAGCTGGGGGGGGAACACTGAAGCTTTCTTT. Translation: CASSWGGNTEAFF.